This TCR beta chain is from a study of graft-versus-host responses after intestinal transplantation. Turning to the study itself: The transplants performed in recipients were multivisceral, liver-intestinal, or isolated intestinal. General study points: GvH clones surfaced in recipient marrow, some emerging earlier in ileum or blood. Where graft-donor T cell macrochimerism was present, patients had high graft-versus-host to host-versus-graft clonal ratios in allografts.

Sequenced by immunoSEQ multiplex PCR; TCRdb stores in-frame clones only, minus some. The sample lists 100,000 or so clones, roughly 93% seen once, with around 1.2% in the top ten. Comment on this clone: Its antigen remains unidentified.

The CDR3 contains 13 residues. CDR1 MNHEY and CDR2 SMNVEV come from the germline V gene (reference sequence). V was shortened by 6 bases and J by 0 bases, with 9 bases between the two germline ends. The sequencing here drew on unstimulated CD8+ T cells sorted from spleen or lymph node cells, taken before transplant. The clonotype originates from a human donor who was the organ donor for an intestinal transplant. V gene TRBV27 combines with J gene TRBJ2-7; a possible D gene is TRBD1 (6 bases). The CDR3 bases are TGTGCCAGCAGGCAGGACAGCTCCTACGAGCAGTACTTC. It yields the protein CASRQDSSYEQYF.